This T cell receptor (beta chain) was sequenced for a study of cytomegalovirus exposure and HLA in healthy donors. Notes on the study in general: Cytomegalovirus status was reportedly diagnosed by the classifier with high sensitivity and specificity.

Details on this clone: What it binds is unknown.

The PCR made use of 60 Vbeta and 13 Jbeta primers. Measured with immunoSEQ multiplex PCR; TCRdb has only the in-frame clones, and not every one. The sample has some 200,000 clones, approximately 70% seen once; the top ten hold approximately 2.5%. CDR1 is MNHNS, CDR2 SASEGT, per germline. V shed 7 bases, J shed 0 bases, and the junction held 8 bases outside the gene matches. This CDR3 contains 15 residues. The TCR originated in a man between 35 and 55 years old in good health and CMV-seropositive. The J gene is TRBJ1-2, the V gene TRBV6-1, with 7 bases aligning to TRBD1. Sequenced material: PBMCs. The CDR3 DNA sequence: TGTGCCAGCACCCGAAGGGGGCCCTCTAACTATGGCTACACCTTC. Its protein product is CASTRRGPSNYGYTF.